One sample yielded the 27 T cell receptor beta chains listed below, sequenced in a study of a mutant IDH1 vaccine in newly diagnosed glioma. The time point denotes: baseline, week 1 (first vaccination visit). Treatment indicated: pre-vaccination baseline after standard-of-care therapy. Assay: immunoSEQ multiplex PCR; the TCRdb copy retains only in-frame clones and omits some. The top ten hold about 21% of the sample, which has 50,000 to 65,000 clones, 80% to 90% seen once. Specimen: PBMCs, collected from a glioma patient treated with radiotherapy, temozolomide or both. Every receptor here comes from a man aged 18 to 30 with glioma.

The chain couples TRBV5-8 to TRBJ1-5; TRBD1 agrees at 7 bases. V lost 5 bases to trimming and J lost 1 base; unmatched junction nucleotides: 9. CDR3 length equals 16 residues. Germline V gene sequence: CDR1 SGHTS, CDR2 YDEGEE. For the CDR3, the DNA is TGTGCCAGCAGTCAACTACCGGGACAGAGCAATCAGCCCCAGCATTTT. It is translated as CASSQLPGQSNQPQHF.

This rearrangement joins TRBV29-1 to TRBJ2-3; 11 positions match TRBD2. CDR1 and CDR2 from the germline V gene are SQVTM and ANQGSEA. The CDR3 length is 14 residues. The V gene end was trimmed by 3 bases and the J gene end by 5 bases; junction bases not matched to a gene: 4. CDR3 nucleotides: TGCAGCGTTGATGGACTAGCGGGTGGAGATACGCAGTATTTT. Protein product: CSVDGLAGGDTQYF.

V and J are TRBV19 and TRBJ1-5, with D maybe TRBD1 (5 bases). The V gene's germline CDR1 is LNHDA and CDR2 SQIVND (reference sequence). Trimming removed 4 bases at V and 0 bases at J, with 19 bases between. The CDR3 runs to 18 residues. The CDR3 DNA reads TGTGCCAGTAGTACGGGTTGGGCAGGGAGCTATAGCAATCAGCCCCAGCATTTT. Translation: CASSTGWAGSYSNQPQHF. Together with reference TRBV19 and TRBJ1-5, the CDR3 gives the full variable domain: DGGITQSPKYLFRKEGQNVTLSCEQNLNHDAMYWYRQDPGQGLRLIYYSQIVNDFQKGDIAEGYSVSREKKESFPLTVTSAQKNPTAFYLCASSTGWAGSYSNQPQHFGDGTRLSIL.

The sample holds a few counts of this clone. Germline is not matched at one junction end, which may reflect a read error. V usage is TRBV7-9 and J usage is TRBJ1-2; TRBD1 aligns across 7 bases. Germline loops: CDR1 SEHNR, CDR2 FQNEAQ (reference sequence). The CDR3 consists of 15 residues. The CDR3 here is CASSQEDGTVLGYTF. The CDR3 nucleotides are TGCGCCAGCAGCCAAGAGGACGGGACAGTACTCGGCTACACCTTC.

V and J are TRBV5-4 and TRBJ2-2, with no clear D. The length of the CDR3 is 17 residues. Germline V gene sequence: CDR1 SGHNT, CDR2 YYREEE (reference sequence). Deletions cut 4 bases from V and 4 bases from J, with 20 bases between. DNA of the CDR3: TGTGCCAGCAGCCAGGACCCACTACAGTCTAGCACCGGGGAGCTGTTTTTT. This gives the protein CASSQDPLQSSTGELFF.

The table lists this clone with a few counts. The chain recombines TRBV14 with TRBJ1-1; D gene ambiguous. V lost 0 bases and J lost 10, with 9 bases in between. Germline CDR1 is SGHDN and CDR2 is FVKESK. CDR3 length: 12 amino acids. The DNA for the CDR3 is TGTGCCAGCAGCCAAGACTGGGTGGTAGCTTTCTTT. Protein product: CASSQDWVVAFF. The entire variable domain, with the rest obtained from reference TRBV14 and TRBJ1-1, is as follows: EAGVTQFPSHSVIEKGQTVTLRCDPISGHDNLYWYRRVMGKEIKFLLHFVKESKQDESGMPNNRFLAERTGGTYSTLKVQPAELEDSGVYFCASSQDWVVAFFGQGTRLTVV.

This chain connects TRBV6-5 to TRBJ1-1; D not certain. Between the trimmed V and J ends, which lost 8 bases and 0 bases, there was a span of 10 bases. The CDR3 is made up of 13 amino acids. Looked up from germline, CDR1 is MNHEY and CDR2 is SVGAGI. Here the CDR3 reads CASSSDVNTEAFF. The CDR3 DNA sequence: TGTGCCAGCTCTTCGGACGTGAACACTGAAGCTTTCTTT.

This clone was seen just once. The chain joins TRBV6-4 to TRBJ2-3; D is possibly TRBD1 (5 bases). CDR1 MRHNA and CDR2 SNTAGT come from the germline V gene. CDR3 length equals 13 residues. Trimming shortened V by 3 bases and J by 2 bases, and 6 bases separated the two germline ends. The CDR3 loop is CASSEGDTDTQYF. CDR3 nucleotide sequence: TGTGCCAGCAGTGAAGGGGACACAGATACGCAGTATTTT.

CDR3 region: CASSFLGTVNTEAFF. DNA for the CDR3: TGTGCCAGCAGCTTTTTAGGGACAGTCAACACTGAAGCTTTCTTT. This chain links TRBV7-2 with TRBJ1-1; 7 bases map to TRBD1. Germline values: CDR1 SGHTA, CDR2 FQGNSA. Trimming at V came to 3 bases and at J to 2 bases, leaving 6 bases not matched to a gene. The CDR3 runs to 15 residues.

The CDR3: CASSIGGGSGTQYF. The CDR3 nucleotides read TGTGCCAGTAGTATAGGGGGCGGGTCAGGGACCCAGTACTTC. V and J are TRBV19 and TRBJ2-5; tentatively, D is TRBD1 or TRBD2 (5 bases each). Deletions cut 1 base from V and 7 bases from J, with 13 bases between. Germline CDR1 reads LNHDA; CDR2 reads SQIVND (reference sequence). The CDR3 is 14 amino acids.

In DNA, the CDR3 is TGTGCCAGCAGACCACTCCTAATGACTAGCGGGTTAGAGACCCAGTACTTC. As protein: CASRPLLMTSGLETQYF. The V and J genes are TRBV28 and TRBJ2-5; 10 bases align to TRBD2. Germline assignment: CDR1 MDHEN and CDR2 SYDVKM. The CDR3 runs to 17 residues. Trimming at V came to 6 bases and at J to 4 bases, leaving 14 bases not matched to a gene. The complete variable domain, with remaining parts taken from reference TRBV28 and TRBJ2-5, reads DVKVTQSSRYLVKRTGEKVFLECVQDMDHENMFWYRQDPGLGLRLIYFSYDVKMKEKGDIPEGYSVSREKKERFSLILESASTNQTSMYLCASRPLLMTSGLETQYFGPGTRLLVL.

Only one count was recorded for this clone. The CDR3 reads CASSGGARRRGAPYTEAFF. The CDR3 bases are TGTGCCAGCAGCGGGGGGGCCCGGCGCAGAGGGGCCCCTTACACTGAAGCTTTCTTT. The genes are TRBV7-8 and TRBJ1-1; D possibly corresponds to TRBD1 (6 bases). The CDR3 loop spans 19 amino acids. Per germline, CDR1 SGHVS and CDR2 FQNEAQ. V lost 5 bases to trimming and J lost 3 bases, with 28 bases between them.

CDR3 DNA: TGTGCCAGTAGTAGATACCGGGACAGCACAAACTACGAGCAGTACTTC. This codes for CASSRYRDSTNYEQYF. The chain employs TRBV19 and TRBJ2-7; 7 bases match TRBD1. The CDR3 spans 16 residues. Trimming cost V 4 bases and J 3 bases; bases outside gene matches: 12. The germline CDR1 and CDR2 sequences are LNHDA and SQIVND (reference sequence).

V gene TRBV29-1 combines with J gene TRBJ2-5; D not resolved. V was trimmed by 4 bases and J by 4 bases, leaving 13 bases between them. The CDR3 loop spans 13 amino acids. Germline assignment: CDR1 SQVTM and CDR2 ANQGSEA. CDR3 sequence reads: CSVGPSQRETQYF. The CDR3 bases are TGCAGCGTTGGGCCCAGCCAAAGAGAGACCCAGTACTTC.

CDR3 protein: CASTPGYSYGYTF. For the CDR3, the DNA is TGTGCCAGCACACCTGGTTATTCCTATGGCTACACCTTC. The V call is TRBV6-5, the J call TRBJ1-2; D not resolved. CDR3 length: 13 amino acids. Germline V gene data show CDR1 as MNHEY and CDR2 as SVGAGI. V lost 7 bases and J lost 4, with 13 bases in between.

CDR3 DNA sequence: TGTGCCAGCAGCTCCCAAGGAGGGAACTACGAGCAGTACTTC. Residues: CASSSQGGNYEQYF. J is TRBJ2-7 and V is TRBV7-2, with a possible D match to TRBD2 (6 bases). V dropped 4 bases and J dropped 3 bases, with 13 bases sitting between them. The CDR3 is 14 residues long. Germline V gene sequence: CDR1 SGHTA, CDR2 FQGNSA.

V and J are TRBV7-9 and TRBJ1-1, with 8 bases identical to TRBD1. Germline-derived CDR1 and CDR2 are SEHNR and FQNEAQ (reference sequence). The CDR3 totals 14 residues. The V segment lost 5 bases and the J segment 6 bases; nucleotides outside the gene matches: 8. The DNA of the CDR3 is TGTGCCAGCAGCCCGAGCGACAGGGGTTCTGAAGCTTTCTTT. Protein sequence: CASSPSDRGSEAFF. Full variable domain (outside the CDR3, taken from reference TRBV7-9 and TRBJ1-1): DTGVSQNPRHKITKRGQNVTFRCDPISEHNRLYWYRQTLGQGPEFLTYFQNEAQLEKSRLLSDRFSAERPKGSFSTLEIQRTEQGDSAMYLCASSPSDRGSEAFFGQGTRLTVV.

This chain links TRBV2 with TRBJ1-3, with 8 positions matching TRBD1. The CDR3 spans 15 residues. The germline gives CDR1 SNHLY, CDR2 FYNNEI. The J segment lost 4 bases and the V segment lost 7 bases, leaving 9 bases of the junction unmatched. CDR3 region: CASTGQGLAGNTIYF. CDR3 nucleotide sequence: TGTGCCAGCACCGGACAGGGACTCGCAGGAAACACCATATATTTT.

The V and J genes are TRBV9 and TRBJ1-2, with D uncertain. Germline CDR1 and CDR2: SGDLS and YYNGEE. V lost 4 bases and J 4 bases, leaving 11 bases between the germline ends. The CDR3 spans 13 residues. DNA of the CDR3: TGTGCCAGCAGCATTGATGGGTCCTATGGCTACACCTTC. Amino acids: CASSIDGSYGYTF.

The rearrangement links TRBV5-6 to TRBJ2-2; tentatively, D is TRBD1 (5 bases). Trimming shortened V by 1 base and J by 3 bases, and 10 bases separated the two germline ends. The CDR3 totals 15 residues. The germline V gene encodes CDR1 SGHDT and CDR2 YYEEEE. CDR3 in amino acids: CASSLPTDHTGELFF. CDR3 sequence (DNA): TGTGCCAGCAGCTTGCCGACAGATCACACCGGGGAGCTGTTTTTT. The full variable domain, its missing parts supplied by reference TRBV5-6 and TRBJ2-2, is DAGVTQSPTHLIKTRGQQVTLRCSPKSGHDTVSWYQQALGQGPQFIFQYYEEEERQRGNFPDRFSGHQFPNYSSELNVNALLLGDSALYLCASSLPTDHTGELFFGEGSRLTVL.

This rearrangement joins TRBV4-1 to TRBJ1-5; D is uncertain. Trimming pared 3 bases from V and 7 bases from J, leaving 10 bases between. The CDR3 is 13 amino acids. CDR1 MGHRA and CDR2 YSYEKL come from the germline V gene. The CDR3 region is CASSHNTGQPQHF. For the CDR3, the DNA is TGCGCCAGCAGCCACAACACGGGACAGCCCCAGCATTTT.

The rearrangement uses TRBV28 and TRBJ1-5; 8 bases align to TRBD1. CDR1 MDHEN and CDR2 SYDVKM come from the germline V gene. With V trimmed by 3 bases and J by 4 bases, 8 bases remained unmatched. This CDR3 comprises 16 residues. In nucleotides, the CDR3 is TGTGCCAGCAGTTTCCTTTGGACAGGGACTAATCAGCCCCAGCATTTT. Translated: CASSFLWTGTNQPQHF. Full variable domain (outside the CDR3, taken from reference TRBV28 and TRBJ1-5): DVKVTQSSRYLVKRTGEKVFLECVQDMDHENMFWYRQDPGLGLRLIYFSYDVKMKEKGDIPEGYSVSREKKERFSLILESASTNQTSMYLCASSFLWTGTNQPQHFGDGTRLSIL.

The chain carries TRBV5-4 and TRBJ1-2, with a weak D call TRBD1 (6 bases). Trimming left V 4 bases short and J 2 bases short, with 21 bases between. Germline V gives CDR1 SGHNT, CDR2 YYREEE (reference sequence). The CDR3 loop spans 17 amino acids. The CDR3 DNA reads TGTGCCAGCAGCCCAACCCGGGACACCAAACTAAACTATGGCTACACCTTC. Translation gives CASSPTRDTKLNYGYTF.

CDR3 sequence reads: CASSLAGQATEAFF. The CDR3 coding sequence is TGCGCCAGCAGCTTGGCCGGACAGGCGACTGAAGCTTTCTTT. The chain recombines TRBV5-1 with TRBJ1-1; 7 bases are a match to TRBD1. This CDR3 spans 14 amino acids. The ends lost 0 bases at V and 5 bases at J; junction bases unmatched: 4. CDR1 and CDR2 (germline): SGHRS, YFSETQ.

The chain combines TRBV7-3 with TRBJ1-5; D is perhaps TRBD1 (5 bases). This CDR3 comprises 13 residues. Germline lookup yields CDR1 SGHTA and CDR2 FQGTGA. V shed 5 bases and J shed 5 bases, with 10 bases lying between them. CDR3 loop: CASSLDSYQPQHF. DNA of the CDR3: TGTGCCAGCAGCCTTGACAGTTATCAGCCCCAGCATTTT. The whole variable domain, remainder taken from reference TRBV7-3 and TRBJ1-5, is GAGVSQTPSNKVTEKGKYVELRCDPISGHTALYWYRQSLGQGPEFLIYFQGTGAADDSGLPNDRFFAVRPEGSVSTLKIQRTERGDSAVYLCASSLDSYQPQHFGDGTRLSIL.

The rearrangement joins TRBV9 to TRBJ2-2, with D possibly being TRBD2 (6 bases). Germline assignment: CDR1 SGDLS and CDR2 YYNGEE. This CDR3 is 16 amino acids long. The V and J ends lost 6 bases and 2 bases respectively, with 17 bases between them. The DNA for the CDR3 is TGTGCCAGCACCCCAGGAGGGACGGTAAACACCGGGGAGCTGTTTTTT. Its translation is CASTPGGTVNTGELFF.

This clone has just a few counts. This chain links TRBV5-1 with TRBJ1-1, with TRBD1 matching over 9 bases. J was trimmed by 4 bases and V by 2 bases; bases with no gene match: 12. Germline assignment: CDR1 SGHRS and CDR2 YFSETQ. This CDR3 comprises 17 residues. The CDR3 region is CASSFLPKTGGGTEAFF. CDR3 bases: TGCGCCAGCAGCTTTTTACCGAAAACAGGGGGCGGCACTGAAGCTTTCTTT.